The clone carrying this T cell receptor (beta chain) was seen once. The CDR3 contains 15 residues. V dropped 3 bases and J dropped 7 bases, with 13 bases sitting between them. Germline V gives CDR1 SEHNR, CDR2 FQNEAQ (reference sequence). Generated by immunoSEQ multiplex PCR, the TCRdb table keeps only in-frame clones and is missing some. The sample contains about 77,000 clones, around four fifths of which appear only once. These data belong to a study of OX40 agonist ivuxolimab in advanced cancers. The material sequenced was CD4+ or CD8+ T cells sorted from blood, taken in a trial of the OX40 agonist ivuxolimab. The TCR originated in an adult with an advanced solid tumor such as melanoma, head and neck, liver or kidney cancer. This sequence joins TRBV7-9 and TRBJ1-6; no reliable D call. The CDR3 coding sequence is TGTGCCAGCAGCTTGGGATCCCTTCTAAATTCACCCCTCCACTTT. Translation: CASSLGSLLNSPLHF.